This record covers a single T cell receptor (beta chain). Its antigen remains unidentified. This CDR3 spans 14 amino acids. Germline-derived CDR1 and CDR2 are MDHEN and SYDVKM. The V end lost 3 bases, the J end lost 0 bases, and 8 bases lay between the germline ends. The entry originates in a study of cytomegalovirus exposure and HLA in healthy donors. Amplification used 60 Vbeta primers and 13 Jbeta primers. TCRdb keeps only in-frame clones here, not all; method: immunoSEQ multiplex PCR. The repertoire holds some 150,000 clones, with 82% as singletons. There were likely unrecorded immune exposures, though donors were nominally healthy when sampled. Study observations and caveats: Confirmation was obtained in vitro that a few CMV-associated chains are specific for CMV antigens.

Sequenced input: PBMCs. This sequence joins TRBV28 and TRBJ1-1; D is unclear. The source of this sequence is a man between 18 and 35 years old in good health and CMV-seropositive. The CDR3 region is CASSLPGVNTEAFF. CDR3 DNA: TGTGCCAGCAGTTTGCCCGGAGTGAACACTGAAGCTTTCTTT. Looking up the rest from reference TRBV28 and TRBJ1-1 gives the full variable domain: DVKVTQSSRYLVKRTGEKVFLECVQDMDHENMFWYRQDPGLGLRLIYFSYDVKMKEKGDIPEGYSVSREKKERFSLILESASTNQTSMYLCASSLPGVNTEAFFGQGTRLTVV.